The T cell receptor beta chain under discussion was sequenced for a study of shared clonotypes between healthy human individuals. On the study more broadly: Sampling drew on donors who were a couple of women and a few men aged 18 to 49.

CDR1 is SGHDT and CDR2 is YYEEEE in the germline V gene. This CDR3 comprises 16 residues. Trimming left V 3 bases short and J 3 bases short, with 15 bases between. Study-wide findings and caveats: Some clonotypes were shared by all four sorted-subset donors, while others were not shared. The non-shared ones had lower generation probabilities than the shared ones.

TCRdb's copy holds only in-frame clones and misses some; the assay was immunoSEQ multiplex PCR. The table shows 2,500,000 or so clones, with 93% occurring only once. In regard to this clone: Its cognate antigen is unknown.

Sequencing was done on a sample of naive CD4+ T cells from PBMCs. Subset defined: CD45RA+ positively selected. The chain recombines TRBV5-6 with TRBJ1-4, with D possibly TRBD1 on 5 matching bases. The TCR sequence derives from a man younger than 30 in good health. Some clones in this sample may be carry-over from other donors' samples. The CDR3 coding sequence is TGTGCCAGCAGCTCCACCCCTAGACAGCCTAATGAAAAACTGTTTTTT. It encodes CASSSTPRQPNEKLFF.